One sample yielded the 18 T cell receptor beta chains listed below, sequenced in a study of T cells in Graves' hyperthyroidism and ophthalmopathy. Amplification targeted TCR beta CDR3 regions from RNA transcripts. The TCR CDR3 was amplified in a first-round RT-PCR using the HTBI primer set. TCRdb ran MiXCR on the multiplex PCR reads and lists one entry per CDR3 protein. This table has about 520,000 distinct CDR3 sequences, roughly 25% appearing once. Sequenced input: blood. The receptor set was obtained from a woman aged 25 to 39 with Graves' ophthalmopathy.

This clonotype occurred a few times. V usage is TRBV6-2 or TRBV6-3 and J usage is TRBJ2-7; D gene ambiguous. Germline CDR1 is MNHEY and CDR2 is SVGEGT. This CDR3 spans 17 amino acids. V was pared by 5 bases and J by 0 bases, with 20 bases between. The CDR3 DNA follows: TGTGCCAGCAGTCCTAACACTAACACCGGAAGCTCCTACGAGCAGTACTTC. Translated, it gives CASSPNTNTGSSYEQYF.

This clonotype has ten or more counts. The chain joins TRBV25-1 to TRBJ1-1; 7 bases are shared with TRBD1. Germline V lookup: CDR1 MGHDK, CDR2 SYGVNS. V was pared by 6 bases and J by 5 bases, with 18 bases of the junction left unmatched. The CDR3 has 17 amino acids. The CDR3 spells CASRLPRGQTDRTEAFF. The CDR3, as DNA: TGTGCCAGCAGATTGCCGAGGGGGCAGACGGACAGGACTGAAGCTTTCTTT.

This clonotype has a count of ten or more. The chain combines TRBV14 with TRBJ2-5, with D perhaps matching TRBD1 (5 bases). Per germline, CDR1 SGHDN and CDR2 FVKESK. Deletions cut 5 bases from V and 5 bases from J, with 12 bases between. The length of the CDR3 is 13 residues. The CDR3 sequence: CASSTDTAETQYF. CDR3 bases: TGTGCCAGCAGCACGGACACGGCGGAGACCCAGTACTTC.

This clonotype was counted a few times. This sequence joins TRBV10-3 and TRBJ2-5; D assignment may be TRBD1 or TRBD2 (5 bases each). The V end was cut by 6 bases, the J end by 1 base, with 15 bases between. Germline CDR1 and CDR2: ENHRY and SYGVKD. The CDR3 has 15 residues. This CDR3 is CAIRGAGGPQETQYF. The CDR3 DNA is TGTGCCATCAGAGGGGCCGGCGGGCCCCAAGAGACCCAGTACTTC.

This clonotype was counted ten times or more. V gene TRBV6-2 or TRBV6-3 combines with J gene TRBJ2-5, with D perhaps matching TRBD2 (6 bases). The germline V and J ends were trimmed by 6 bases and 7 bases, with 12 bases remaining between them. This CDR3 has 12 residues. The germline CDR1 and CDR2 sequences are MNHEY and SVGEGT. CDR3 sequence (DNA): TGTGCCAGCAGAGGGGAGGCGTGGACCCAGTACTTC. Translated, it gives CASRGEAWTQYF.

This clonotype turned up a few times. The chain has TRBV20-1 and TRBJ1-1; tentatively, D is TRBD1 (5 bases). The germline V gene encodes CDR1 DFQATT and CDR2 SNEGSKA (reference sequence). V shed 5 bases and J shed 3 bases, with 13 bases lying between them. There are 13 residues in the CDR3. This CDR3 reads CSAGPWGDTEAFF. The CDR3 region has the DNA TGCAGTGCTGGCCCCTGGGGGGACACTGAAGCTTTCTTT.

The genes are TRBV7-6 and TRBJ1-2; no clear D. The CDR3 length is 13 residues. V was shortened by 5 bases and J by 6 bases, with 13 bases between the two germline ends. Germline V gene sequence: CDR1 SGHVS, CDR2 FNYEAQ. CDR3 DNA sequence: TGTGCCAGCAGCATGGGATGGGCTGATGGCTACACCTTC. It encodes CASSMGWADGYTF.

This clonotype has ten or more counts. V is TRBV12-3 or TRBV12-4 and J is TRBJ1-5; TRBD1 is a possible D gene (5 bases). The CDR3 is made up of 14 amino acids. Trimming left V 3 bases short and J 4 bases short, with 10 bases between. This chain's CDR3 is CASSFHRGNQPQHF. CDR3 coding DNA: TGTGCCAGCAGTTTTCATCGGGGGAATCAGCCCCAGCATTTT.

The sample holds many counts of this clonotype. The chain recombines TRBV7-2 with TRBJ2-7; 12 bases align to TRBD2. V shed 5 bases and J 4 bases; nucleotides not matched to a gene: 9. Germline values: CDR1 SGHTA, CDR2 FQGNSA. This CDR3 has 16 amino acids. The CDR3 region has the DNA TGTGCCAGCAGCCTTACCTTGACTAGCGGGGGTTACGAGCAGTACTTC. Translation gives CASSLTLTSGGYEQYF.

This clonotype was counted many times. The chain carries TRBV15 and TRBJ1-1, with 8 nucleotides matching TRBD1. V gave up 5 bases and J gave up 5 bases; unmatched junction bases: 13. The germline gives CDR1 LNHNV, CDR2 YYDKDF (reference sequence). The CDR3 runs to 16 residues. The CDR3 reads CATSPTQTGVSTEAFF. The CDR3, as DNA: TGTGCCACCAGCCCGACCCAGACAGGGGTTTCTACTGAAGCTTTCTTT.

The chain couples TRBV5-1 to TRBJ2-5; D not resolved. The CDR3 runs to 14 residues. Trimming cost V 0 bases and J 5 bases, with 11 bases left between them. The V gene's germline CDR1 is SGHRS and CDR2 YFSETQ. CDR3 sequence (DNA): TGCGCCAGCAGCTTGGGCTATCCGAGGGAGACCCAGTACTTC. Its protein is CASSLGYPRETQYF.

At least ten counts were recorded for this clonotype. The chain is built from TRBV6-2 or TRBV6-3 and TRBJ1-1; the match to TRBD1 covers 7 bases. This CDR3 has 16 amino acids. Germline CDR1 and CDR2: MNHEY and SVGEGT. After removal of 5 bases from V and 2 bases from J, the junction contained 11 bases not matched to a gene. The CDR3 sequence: CASSKPQGDPNTEAFF. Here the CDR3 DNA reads TGTGCCAGCAGTAAACCCCAGGGGGACCCAAACACTGAAGCTTTCTTT.

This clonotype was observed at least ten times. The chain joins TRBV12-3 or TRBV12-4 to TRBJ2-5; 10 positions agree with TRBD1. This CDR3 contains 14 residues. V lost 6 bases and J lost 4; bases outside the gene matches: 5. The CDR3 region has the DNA TGTGCCAGCAGCGTGGGGACAGGGGTAGAGACCCAGTACTTC. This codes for CASSVGTGVETQYF.

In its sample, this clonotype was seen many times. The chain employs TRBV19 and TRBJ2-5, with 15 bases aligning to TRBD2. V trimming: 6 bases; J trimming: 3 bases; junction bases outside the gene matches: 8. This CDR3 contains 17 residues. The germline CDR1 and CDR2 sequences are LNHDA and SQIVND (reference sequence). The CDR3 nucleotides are TGTGCCAGTAGGCGAACCGGACTAGCGGGGGGGAAAGAGACCCAGTACTTC. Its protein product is CASRRTGLAGGKETQYF.

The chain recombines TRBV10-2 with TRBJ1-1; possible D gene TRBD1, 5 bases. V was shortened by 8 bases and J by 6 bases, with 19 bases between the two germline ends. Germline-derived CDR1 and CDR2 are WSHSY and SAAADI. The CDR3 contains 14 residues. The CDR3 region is CASGKSAGGSEAFF. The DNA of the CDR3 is TGCGCCAGCGGCAAGAGTGCCGGGGGATCTGAAGCTTTCTTT.

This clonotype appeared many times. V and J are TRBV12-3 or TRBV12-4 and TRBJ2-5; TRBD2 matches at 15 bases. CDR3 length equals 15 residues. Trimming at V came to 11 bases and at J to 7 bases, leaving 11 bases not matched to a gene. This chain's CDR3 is CASGTSGGTQGTQYF. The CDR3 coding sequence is TGTGCCTCAGGGACTAGCGGGGGGACTCAGGGGACCCAGTACTTC.

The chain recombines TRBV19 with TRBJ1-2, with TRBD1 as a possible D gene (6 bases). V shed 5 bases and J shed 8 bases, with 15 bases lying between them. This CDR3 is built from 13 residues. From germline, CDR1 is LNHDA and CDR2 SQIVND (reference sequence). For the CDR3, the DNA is TGTGCCAGTAGTTCGACGACAGGCAGCGGCTACACCTTC. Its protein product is CASSSTTGSGYTF.

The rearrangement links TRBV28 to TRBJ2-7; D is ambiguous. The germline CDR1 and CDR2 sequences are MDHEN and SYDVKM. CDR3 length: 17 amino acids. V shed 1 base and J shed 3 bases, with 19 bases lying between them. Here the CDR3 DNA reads TGTGCCAGCAGTTTATCCCGAGTCGGTTTGGGTTTCTACGAGCAGTACTTC. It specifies CASSLSRVGLGFYEQYF.